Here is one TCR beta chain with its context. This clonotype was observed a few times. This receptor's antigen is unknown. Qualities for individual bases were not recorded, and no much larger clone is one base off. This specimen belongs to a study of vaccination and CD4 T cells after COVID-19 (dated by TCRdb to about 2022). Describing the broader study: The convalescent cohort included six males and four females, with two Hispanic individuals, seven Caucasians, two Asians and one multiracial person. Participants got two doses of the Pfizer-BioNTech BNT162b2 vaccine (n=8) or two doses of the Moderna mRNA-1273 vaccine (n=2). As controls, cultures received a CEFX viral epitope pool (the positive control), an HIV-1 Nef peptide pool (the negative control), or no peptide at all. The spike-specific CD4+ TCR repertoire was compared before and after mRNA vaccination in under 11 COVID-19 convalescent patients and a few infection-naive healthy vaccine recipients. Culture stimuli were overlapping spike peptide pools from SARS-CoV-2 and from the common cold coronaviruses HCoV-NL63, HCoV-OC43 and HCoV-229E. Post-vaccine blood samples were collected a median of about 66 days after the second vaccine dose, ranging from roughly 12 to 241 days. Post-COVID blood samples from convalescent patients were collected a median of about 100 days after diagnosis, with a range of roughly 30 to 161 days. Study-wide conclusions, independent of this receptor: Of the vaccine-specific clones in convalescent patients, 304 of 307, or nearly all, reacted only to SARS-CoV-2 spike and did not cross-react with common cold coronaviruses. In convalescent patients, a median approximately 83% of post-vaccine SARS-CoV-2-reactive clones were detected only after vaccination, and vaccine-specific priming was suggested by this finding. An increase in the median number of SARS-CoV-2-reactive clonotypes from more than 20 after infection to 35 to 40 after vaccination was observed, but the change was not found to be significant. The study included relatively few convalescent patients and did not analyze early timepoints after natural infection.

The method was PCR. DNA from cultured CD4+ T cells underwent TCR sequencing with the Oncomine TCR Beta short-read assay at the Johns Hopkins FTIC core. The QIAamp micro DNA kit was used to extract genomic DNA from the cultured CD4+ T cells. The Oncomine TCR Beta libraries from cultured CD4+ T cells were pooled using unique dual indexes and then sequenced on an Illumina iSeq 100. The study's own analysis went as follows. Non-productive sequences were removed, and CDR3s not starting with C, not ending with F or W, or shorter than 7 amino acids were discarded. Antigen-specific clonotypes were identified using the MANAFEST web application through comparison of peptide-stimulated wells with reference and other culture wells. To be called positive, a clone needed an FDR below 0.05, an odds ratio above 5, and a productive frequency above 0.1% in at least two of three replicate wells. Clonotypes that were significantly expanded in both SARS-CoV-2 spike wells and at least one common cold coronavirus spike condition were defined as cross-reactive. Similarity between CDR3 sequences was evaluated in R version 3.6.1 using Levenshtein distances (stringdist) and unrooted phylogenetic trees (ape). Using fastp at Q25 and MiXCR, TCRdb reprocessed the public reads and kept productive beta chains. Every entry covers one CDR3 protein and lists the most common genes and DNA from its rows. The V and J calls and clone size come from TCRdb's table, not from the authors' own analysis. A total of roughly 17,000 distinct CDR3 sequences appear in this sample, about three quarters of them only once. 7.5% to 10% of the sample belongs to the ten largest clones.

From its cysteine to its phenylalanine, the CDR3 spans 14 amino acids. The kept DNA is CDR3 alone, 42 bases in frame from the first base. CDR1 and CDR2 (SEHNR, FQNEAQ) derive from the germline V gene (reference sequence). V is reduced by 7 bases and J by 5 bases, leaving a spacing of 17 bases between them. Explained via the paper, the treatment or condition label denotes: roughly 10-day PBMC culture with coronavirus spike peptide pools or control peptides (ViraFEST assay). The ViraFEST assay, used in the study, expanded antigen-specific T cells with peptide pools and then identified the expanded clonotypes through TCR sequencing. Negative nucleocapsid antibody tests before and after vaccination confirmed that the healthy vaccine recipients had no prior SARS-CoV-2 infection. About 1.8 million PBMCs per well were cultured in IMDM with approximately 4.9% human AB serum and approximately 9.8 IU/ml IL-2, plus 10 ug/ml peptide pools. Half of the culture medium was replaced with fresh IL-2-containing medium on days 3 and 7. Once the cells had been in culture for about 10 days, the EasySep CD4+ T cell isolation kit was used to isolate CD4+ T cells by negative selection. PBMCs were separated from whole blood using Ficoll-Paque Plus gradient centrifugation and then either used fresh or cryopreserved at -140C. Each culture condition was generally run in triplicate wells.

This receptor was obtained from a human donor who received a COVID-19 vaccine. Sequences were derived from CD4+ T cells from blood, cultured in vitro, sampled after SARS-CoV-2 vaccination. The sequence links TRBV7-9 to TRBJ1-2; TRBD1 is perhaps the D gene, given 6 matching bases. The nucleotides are TGTGCCAGCACCCGACAGGACGGAGATTATGGCTACACCTTC. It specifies CASTRQDGDYGYTF.